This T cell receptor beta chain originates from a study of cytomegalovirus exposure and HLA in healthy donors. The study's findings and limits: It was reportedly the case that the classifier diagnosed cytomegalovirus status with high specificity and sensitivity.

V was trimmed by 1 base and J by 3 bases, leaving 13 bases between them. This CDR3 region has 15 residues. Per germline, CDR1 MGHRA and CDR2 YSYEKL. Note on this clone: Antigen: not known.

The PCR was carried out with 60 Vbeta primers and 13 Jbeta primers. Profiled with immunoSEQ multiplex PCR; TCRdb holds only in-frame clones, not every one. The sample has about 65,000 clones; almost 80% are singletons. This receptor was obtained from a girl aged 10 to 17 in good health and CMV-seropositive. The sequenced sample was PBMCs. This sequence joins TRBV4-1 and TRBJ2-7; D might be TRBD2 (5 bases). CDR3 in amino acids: CASSQGLSGFYEQYF. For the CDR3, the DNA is TGCGCCAGCAGCCAAGGCCTTTCGGGGTTCTACGAGCAGTACTTC.